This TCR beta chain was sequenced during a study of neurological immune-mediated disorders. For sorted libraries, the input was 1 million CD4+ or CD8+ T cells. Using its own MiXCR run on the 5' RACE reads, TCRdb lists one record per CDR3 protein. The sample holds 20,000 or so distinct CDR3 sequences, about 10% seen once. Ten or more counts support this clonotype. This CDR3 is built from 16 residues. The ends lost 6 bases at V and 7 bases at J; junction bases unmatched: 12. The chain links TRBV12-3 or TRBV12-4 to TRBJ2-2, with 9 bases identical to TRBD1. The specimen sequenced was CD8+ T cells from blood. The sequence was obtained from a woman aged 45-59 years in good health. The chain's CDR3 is CASRTTGTGSGGELFF. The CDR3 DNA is TGTGCCAGCAGGACCACCGGGACAGGGTCGGGCGGGGAGCTGTTTTTT.